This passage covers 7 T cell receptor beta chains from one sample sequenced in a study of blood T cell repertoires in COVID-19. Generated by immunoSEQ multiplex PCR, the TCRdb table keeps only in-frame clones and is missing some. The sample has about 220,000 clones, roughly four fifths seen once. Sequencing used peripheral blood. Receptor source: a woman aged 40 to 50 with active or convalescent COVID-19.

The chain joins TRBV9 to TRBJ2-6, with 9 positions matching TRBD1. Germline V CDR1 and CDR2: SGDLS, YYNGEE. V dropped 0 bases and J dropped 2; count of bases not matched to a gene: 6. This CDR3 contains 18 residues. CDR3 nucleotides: TGTGCCAGCAGCGTAGGGGGACAGGGTATGGCTGGGGCCAACGTCCTGACTTTC. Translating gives CASSVGGQGMAGANVLTF.

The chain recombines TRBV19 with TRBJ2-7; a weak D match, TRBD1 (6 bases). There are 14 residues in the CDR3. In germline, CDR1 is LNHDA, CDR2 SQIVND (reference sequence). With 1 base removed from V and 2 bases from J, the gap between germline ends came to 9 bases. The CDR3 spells CASSIGGGPYEQYF. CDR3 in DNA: TGTGCCAGTAGTATAGGAGGGGGTCCCTACGAGCAGTACTTC.

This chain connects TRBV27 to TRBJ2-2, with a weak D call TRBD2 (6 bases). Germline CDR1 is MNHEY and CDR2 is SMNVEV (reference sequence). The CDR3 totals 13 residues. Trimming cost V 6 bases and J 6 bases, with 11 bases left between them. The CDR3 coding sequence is TGTGCCAGCAGGGAGGGAGGCCCCGGGGAGCTGTTTTTT. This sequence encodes CASREGGPGELFF.

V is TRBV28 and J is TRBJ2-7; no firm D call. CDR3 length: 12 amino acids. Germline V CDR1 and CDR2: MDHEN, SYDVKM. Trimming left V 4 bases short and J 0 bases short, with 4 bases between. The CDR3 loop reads CASSSVSYEQYF. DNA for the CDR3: TGTGCCAGCAGTTCGGTCTCCTACGAGCAGTACTTC.

DNA for the CDR3: TGTGCCAGCAGTGAATCTAGGGCGACAGGGAGGACTGAAGCTTTCTTT. It is translated as CASSESRATGRTEAFF. The chain is built from TRBV25-1 and TRBJ1-1; 7 nucleotides align to TRBD1. CDR1 and CDR2 from the germline V gene are MGHDK and SYGVNS. V shed 1 base and J 5 bases; nucleotides not matched to a gene: 10. This CDR3 has 16 amino acids.

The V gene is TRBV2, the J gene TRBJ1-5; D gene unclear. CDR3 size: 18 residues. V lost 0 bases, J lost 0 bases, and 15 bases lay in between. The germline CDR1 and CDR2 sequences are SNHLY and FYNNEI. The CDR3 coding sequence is TGTGCCAGCAGTGAAGCAGCCAGAGGCACCTATAGCAATCAGCCCCAGCATTTT. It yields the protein CASSEAARGTYSNQPQHF.

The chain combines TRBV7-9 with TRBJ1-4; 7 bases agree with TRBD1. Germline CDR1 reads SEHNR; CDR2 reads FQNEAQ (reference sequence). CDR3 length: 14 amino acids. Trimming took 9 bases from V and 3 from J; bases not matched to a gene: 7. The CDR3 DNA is TGTGCCAGTAACTTTGGACAGGCTAATGAAAAACTGTTTTTT. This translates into CASNFGQANEKLFF.